This TCR beta chain was obtained from a study of blood T cell repertoires in COVID-19. Study context: Donors in the United States, Italy and Spain gave samples during acute or convalescent COVID-19. In each case, the material was cDNA or gDNA derived from T cells, B-cell-depleted T cells, or PBMCs.

The junction had 7 bases not matched to a gene; V was cut back by 5 bases and J by 7 bases. The CDR3 is 16 amino acids. The germline CDR1 and CDR2 sequences are LNHDA and SQIVND (reference sequence). In the source study's methods: For nucleated cells, counts were estimated from reference gene primer amplification. The assay was immunoSEQ multiplex PCR, and TCRdb's table has in-frame clones only and misses some. For V, J and clone size, that table is used; D and trimming come from the DNA. The data hold 180,000 or so clones, with approximately 85% observed a single time. V is TRBV19 and J is TRBJ1-6; 11 positions agree with TRBD1. This receptor was obtained from a woman of 80 years or more with acute or convalescent COVID-19. Sample: peripheral blood. The CDR3 is CASSSLGQGENSPLHF. DNA for the CDR3: TGTGCCAGTAGTTCTTTGGGACAGGGGGAAAATTCACCCCTCCACTTT.